A selection of T cell receptor beta chains follows, all from one sample in a study of cytomegalovirus exposure and HLA in healthy donors. Using immunoSEQ multiplex PCR, the repertoire was profiled, and TCRdb retains in-frame clones only, with some absent. Of 150,000 to 200,000 clones detected, roughly 84% appear once; the ten largest clones hold about 0.26%. Sequencing used PBMCs. These receptors all come from a boy between 10 and 17 years old in good health and CMV-seronegative. CDR3s include the opening cysteine and the closing phenylalanine or tryptophan. The D gene is left open where the match is weak. Clone size appears in some rows only: once, few, many, or a class for an expanded clone.

D,size,J,V,CDR3,DNA
-,-,TRBJ1-1,TRBV5-1,CASSLESAGQDTEAFF,TGCGCCAGCAGCCTGGAGTCAGCCGGACAAGACACTGAAGCTTTCTTT
-,-,TRBJ1-2,TRBV2,CASLAGVRGYTF,TGTGCCAGCCTAGCGGGGGTGCGCGGCTACACCTTC
TRBD1,few,TRBJ1-1,TRBV7-9,CASSSRQGEAEAFF,TGTGCCAGCAGCTCCAGACAGGGGGAGGCTGAAGCTTTCTTT
-,-,TRBJ2-1,TRBV29-1,CSVVRGVPYNEQFF,TGCAGCGTTGTCCGCGGGGTGCCCTACAATGAGCAGTTCTTC
TRBD2,once,TRBJ2-1,TRBV30,CAWSARGAYNEQFF,TGTGCCTGGAGTGCGCGGGGGGCCTACAATGAGCAGTTCTTC
-,few,TRBJ1-5,TRBV2,CASSESGDSNQPQHF,TGTGCCAGCAGTGAATCAGGGGATAGCAATCAGCCCCAGCATTTT
TRBD1,-,TRBJ1-3,TRBV19,CASSETGPQLISGNTIYF,TGTGCCAGTAGTGAGACAGGGCCACAGCTAATCTCTGGAAACACCATATATTTT
-,-,TRBJ2-5,TRBV7-2,CASSLSREETQYF,TGTGCCAGCAGCTTATCCCGAGAAGAGACCCAGTACTTC
TRBD1,-,TRBJ2-3,TRBV4-2,CASSQVTGTVSTDTQYF,TGTGCCAGCAGCCAAGTCACCGGGACAGTGAGCACAGATACGCAGTATTTT
-,-,TRBJ1-1,TRBV29-1,CSVGGRGDGGPEAFF,TGCAGCGTTGGTGGCAGGGGAGACGGCGGACCCGAAGCTTTCTTT
TRBD1,-,TRBJ1-2,TRBV28,CASSLTGGAFTNYGYTF,TGTGCCAGCAGCCTGACAGGGGGCGCATTCACTAACTATGGCTACACCTTC
-,-,TRBJ2-1,TRBV7-3,CASSPGHSSGNEQFF,TGTGCCAGCAGCCCAGGACACTCCTCCGGCAATGAGCAGTTCTTC
TRBD2,-,TRBJ2-3,TRBV29-1,CSVGGSGSADTQYF,TGCAGCGTGGGTGGTAGCGGGAGCGCAGATACGCAGTATTTT
TRBD1,-,TRBJ2-7,TRBV2,CASSYRDRAYEQYF,TGTGCCAGTTCGTACCGGGACAGGGCCTACGAGCAGTACTTC
-,few,TRBJ1-2,TRBV29-1,CSVGGGLGYGYTF,TGCAGCGTGGGTGGAGGGCTGGGGTATGGCTACACCTTC
-,-,TRBJ2-1,TRBV6-1,CASSEVGLALGEQFF,TGTGCCAGCAGTGAAGTTGGGCTAGCGTTGGGTGAGCAGTTCTTC
-,-,TRBJ2-1,TRBV7-8,CASNDGSPNEQFF,TGTGCCAGCAACGACGGGAGTCCGAATGAGCAGTTCTTC
-,-,TRBJ2-7,TRBV7-2,CASSAVAPYEQYF,TGTGCCAGCAGCGCCGTAGCTCCCTACGAGCAGTACTTC
TRBD2,-,TRBJ2-7,TRBV11-2,CASSPTSGASYEQYF,TGTGCCAGCAGCCCGACTAGCGGAGCCTCCTACGAGCAGTACTTC
TRBD2,-,TRBJ2-1,TRBV19,CASSPTSGRNNEQFF,TGTGCCAGTAGTCCTACTAGCGGGAGAAACAATGAGCAGTTCTTC
-,-,TRBJ2-1,TRBV5-1,CASIFSPGVGEQFF,TGCGCCAGCATTTTCAGTCCGGGAGTGGGGGAGCAGTTCTTC
TRBD2,once,TRBJ2-1,TRBV5-1,CASSPLAGGGEQFF,TGCGCCAGCAGCCCACTAGCGGGAGGGGGTGAGCAGTTCTTC
TRBD1,-,TRBJ1-2,TRBV7-8,CASTPGQGRYGYTF,TGTGCCAGCACCCCTGGACAGGGACGCTATGGCTACACCTTC
-,-,TRBJ2-5,TRBV7-8,CASRMRETQYF,TGTGCCAGCAGAATGAGGGAGACCCAGTACTTC
-,-,TRBJ1-2,TRBV9,CASSVGGTYGYTF,TGTGCCAGCAGCGTAGGGGGCACATATGGCTACACCTTC
TRBD1,-,TRBJ1-1,TRBV5-1,CASSRDRATEAFF,TGCGCCAGCAGCCGGGACAGGGCCACTGAAGCTTTCTTT
-,-,TRBJ1-2,TRBV5-1,CASSLETAYGYTF,TGCGCCAGCAGCTTGGAGACAGCCTATGGCTACACCTTC
-,-,TRBJ2-5,TRBV25-1,CASSEEPLAETQYF,TGTGCCAGCAGTGAAGAGCCCCTAGCAGAGACCCAGTACTTC
-,-,TRBJ2-2,TRBV19,CASSVGHLNTGELFF,TGTGCCAGTAGTGTGGGACACCTAAACACCGGGGAGCTGTTTTTT
TRBD2,few,TRBJ2-7,TRBV5-1,CASSPGGGSSYEQYF,TGCGCCAGCAGCCCGGGCGGGGGGAGCTCCTACGAGCAGTACTTC
TRBD1,few,TRBJ1-4,TRBV7-9,CASSLGDRNEKLFF,TGTGCCAGCAGCTTAGGGGACAGGAATGAAAAACTGTTTTTT
-,-,TRBJ2-6,TRBV21-1,CASSPLQGSGANVLTF,TGTGCCAGCAGCCCGCTCCAGGGTTCGGGGGCCAACGTCCTGACTTTC
TRBD2,once,TRBJ2-1,TRBV27,CASRGLAGVNEQFF,TGTGCCAGCAGGGGACTAGCGGGAGTCAATGAGCAGTTCTTC
-,-,TRBJ2-7,TRBV7-2,CASSAGGGQVAYEQYF,TGTGCCAGCAGCGCTGGGGGAGGACAGGTGGCCTACGAGCAGTACTTC
-,-,TRBJ1-2,TRBV2,CASSESSGNYYGYTF,TGTGCCAGCAGTGAATCTAGTGGCAACTACTATGGCTACACCTTC
-,-,TRBJ2-1,TRBV6-6,CASSYLREASNEQFF,TGTGCCAGCAGTTACTTACGGGAAGCCTCCAATGAGCAGTTCTTC
TRBD1,-,TRBJ2-7,TRBV5-1,CASSLERGQYEQYF,TGCGCCAGCAGCTTGGAAAGGGGGCAGTACGAGCAGTACTTC
TRBD1,few,TRBJ1-2,TRBV7-9,CASSSDRGNWRTF,TGTGCCAGCAGCTCGGACAGGGGGAACTGGCGTACCTTC
TRBD2,-,TRBJ2-1,TRBV5-1,CASGGLASSYNEQFF,TGCGCCAGCGGGGGACTAGCATCCTCCTACAATGAGCAGTTCTTC
-,-,TRBJ1-3,TRBV27,CASSFRGIPSGNTIYF,TGTGCCAGCAGTTTTCGGGGGATCCCCTCTGGAAACACCATATATTTT
-,-,TRBJ2-3,TRBV2,CASRDVGGTDTQYF,TGTGCCAGCAGGGACGTCGGGGGCACAGATACGCAGTATTTT
-,-,TRBJ2-2,TRBV14,CASSPLFGGTGELFF,TGTGCCAGCAGCCCCCTGTTCGGCGGCACCGGGGAGCTGTTTTTT
-,-,TRBJ2-7,TRBV4-3,CASSQDVTGRYEQYF,TGCGCCAGCAGCCAAGATGTAACAGGCCGGTACGAGCAGTACTTC
-,-,TRBJ2-6,TRBV5-1,CASTFLPGPSSGANVLTF,TGCGCCAGCACCTTTTTGCCAGGGCCTAGCTCTGGGGCCAACGTCCTGACTTTC
TRBD1,-,TRBJ2-5,TRBV29-1,CSTRDSPQETQYF,TGCAGCACCCGGGACAGCCCACAAGAGACCCAGTACTTC
-,-,TRBJ1-1,TRBV2,CASQGGAEAFF,TGTGCCAGTCAGGGCGGCGCTGAAGCTTTCTTT
TRBD1,-,TRBJ1-4,TRBV7-9,CASSPTGGGEKLFF,TGTGCCAGCAGCCCGACAGGGGGCGGTGAAAAACTGTTTTTT
-,-,TRBJ2-7,TRBV5-6,CASNFQLRDEQYF,TGTGCCAGCAACTTCCAATTGAGGGACGAGCAGTACTTC
-,-,TRBJ1-1,TRBV5-5,CASSFGTVTRAFF,TGTGCCAGCAGCTTTGGGACTGTAACGCGAGCTTTCTTT
-,-,TRBJ2-3,TRBV4-1,CASSQIISGASTDTQYF,TGCGCCAGCAGCCAAATAATATCAGGGGCGAGTACAGATACGCAGTATTTT
TRBD1,-,TRBJ2-7,TRBV5-8,CASSLAIRDSYEQYF,TGTGCCAGCAGCTTGGCCATCAGGGACAGCTACGAGCAGTACTTC
TRBD2,-,TRBJ2-1,TRBV29-1,CSARGENNEQFF,TGCAGCGCCCGGGGGGAAAACAATGAGCAGTTCTTC